Listed here is a single T cell receptor beta chain. This record comes from a study of blood T cell repertoires in COVID-19. The CDR3 is made up of 16 amino acids. CDR1 is SGHNT, CDR2 YYREEE, per germline (reference sequence). V shed 2 bases, J shed 7 bases, and the junction held 10 bases outside the gene matches. Clones were sequenced by immunoSEQ multiplex PCR, and TCRdb holds only the in-frame ones, with some missing. There are 250,000 to 300,000 clones in the sample; about nine tenths occur only once, and more than 10% lies in the top ten. The sequenced sample was peripheral blood. The sequence was collected from a woman aged 25 to 39 with COVID-19, enrolled during active disease. V is TRBV5-4 and J is TRBJ2-2; 8 bases line up with TRBD2. The CDR3 coding sequence is TGTGCCAGCAGCTTAAATCGGGGGGGCATTGTCGGGGAGCTGTTTTTT. This gives the protein CASSLNRGGIVGELFF.